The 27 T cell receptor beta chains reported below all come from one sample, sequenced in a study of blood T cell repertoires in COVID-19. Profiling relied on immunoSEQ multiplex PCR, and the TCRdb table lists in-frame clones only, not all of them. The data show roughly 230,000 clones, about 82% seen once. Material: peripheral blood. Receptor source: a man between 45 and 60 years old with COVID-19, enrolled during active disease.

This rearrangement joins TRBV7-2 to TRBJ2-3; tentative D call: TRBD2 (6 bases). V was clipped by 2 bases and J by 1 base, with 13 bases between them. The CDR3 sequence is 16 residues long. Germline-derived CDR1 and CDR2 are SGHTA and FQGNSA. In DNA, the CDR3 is TGTGCCAGCAGCTTAAGACTAGTGGGGGGCACAGATACGCAGTATTTT. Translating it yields CASSLRLVGGTDTQYF.

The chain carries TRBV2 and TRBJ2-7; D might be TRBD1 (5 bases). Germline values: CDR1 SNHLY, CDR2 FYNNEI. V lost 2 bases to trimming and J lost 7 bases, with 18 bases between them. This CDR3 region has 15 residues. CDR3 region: CASSEIGTGLREQYF. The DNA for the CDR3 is TGTGCCAGCAGTGAAATAGGCACAGGTCTGCGTGAGCAGTACTTC.

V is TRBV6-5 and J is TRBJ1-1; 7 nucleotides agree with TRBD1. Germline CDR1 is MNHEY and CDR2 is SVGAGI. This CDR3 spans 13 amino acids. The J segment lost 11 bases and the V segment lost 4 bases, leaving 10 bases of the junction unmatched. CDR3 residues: CASSSRQGLVAFF. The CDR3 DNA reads TGTGCCAGCAGTTCCCGACAGGGCCTCGTGGCTTTCTTT.

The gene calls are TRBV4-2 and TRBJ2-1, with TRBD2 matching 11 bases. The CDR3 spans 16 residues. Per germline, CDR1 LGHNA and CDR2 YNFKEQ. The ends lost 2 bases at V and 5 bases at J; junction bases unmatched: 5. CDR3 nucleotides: TGTGCCAGCAGCCAACAACTAGCGGGGGCCCACAATGAGCAGTTCTTC. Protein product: CASSQQLAGAHNEQFF.

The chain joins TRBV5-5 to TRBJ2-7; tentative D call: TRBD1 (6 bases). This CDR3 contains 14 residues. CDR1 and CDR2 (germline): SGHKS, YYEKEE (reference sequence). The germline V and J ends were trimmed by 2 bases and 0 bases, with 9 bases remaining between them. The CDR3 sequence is CASSFWDTSYEQYF. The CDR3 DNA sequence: TGTGCCAGCAGCTTCTGGGACACCTCCTACGAGCAGTACTTC.

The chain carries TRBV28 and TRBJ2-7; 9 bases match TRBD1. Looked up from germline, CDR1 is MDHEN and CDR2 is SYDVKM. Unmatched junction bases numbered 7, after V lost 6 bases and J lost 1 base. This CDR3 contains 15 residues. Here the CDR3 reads CASSPTGGSSYEQYF. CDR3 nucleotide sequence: TGTGCCAGCAGCCCCACAGGGGGCTCATCCTACGAGCAGTACTTC.

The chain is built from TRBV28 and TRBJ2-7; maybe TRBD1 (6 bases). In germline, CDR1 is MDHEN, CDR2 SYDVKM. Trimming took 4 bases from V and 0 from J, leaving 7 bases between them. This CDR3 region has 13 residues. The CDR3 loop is CASSSGDSYEQYF. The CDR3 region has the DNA TGTGCCAGCAGTTCAGGGGACTCCTACGAGCAGTACTTC.

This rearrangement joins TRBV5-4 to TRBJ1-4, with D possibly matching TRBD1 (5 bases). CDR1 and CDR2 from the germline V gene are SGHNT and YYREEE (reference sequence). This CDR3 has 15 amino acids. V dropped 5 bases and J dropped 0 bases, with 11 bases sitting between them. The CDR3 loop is CASSSDRATNEKLFF. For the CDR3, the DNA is TGTGCCAGCAGTTCCGACAGAGCAACTAATGAAAAACTGTTTTTT.

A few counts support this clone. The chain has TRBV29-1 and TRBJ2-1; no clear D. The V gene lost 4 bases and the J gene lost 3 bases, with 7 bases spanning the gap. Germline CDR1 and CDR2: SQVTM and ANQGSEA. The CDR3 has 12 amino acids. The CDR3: CSVGRNYNEQFF. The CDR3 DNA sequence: TGCAGCGTTGGTCGTAACTACAATGAGCAGTTCTTC.

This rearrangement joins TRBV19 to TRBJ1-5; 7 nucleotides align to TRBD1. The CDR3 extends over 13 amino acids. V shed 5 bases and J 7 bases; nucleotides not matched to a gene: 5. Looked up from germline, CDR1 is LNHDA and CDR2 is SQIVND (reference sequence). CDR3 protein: CASSLQGLQPQHF. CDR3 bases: TGTGCCAGTAGTCTACAGGGGCTCCAGCCCCAGCATTTT.

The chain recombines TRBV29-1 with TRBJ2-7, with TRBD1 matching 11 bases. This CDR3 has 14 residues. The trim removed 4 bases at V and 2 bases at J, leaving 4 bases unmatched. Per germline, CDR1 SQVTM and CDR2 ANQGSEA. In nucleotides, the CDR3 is TGCAGCGTTGTTGGGGGACAGGGGGCCTACGAGCAGTACTTC. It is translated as CSVVGGQGAYEQYF.

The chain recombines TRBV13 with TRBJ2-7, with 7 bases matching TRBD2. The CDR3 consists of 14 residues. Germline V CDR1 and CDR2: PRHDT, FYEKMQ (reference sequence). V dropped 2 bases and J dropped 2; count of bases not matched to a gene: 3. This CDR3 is CASSLRLAPYEQYF. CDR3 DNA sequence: TGTGCCAGCAGCTTAAGACTAGCTCCCTACGAGCAGTACTTC.

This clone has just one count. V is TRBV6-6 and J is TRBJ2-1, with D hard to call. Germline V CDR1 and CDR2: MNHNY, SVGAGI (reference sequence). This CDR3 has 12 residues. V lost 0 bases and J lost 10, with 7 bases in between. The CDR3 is CASSYSRGEQFF. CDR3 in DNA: TGTGCCAGCAGTTACTCGAGAGGAGAGCAGTTCTTC.

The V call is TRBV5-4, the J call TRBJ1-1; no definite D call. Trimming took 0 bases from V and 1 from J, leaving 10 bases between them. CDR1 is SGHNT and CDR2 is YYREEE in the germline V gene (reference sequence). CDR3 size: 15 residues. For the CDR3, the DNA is TGTGCCAGCAGCTTGGACGGGTTTCGGAACACTGAAGCTTTCTTT. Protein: CASSLDGFRNTEAFF.

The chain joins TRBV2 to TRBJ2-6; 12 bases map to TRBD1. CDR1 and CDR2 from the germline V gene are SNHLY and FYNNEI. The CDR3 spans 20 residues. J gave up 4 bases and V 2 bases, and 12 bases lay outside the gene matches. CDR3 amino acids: CASSEHRDRGLLSGANVLTF. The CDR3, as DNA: TGTGCCAGCAGTGAACACCGGGACAGGGGGCTTCTCTCCGGGGCCAACGTCCTGACTTTC.

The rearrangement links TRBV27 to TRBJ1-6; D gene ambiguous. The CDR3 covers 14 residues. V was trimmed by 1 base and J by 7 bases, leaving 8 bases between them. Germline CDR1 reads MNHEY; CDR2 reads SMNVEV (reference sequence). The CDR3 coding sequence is TGTGCCAGCAGTTTATGGCCACAAAATTCACCCCTCCACTTT. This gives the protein CASSLWPQNSPLHF.

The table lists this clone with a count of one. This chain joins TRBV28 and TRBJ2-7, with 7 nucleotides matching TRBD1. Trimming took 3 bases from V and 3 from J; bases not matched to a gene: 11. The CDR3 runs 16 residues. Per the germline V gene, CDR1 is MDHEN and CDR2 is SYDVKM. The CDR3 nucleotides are TGTGCCAGCAGTTTCCGGACAGGACGGCGCCTCTACGAGCAGTACTTC. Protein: CASSFRTGRRLYEQYF.

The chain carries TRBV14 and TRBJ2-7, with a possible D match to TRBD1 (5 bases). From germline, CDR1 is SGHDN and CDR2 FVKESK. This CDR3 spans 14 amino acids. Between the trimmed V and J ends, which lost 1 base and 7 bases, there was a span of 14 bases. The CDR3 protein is CASSQATVSGEQYF. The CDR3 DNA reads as TGTGCCAGCAGCCAAGCAACCGTTTCAGGGGAGCAGTACTTC.

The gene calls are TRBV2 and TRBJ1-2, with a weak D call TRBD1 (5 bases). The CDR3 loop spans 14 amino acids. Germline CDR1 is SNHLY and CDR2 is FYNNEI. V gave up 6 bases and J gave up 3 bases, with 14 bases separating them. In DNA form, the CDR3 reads TGTGCCAGCAGACTCCGCGGGACTTACTATGGCTACACCTTC. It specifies CASRLRGTYYGYTF.

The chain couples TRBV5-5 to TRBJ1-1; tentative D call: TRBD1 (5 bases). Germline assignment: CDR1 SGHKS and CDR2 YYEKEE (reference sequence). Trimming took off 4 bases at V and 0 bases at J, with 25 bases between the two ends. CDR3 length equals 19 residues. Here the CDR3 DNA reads TGTGCCAGCAGCACCGGGACTCTCGATAAGCGCCTCATGAACACTGAAGCTTTCTTT. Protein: CASSTGTLDKRLMNTEAFF.

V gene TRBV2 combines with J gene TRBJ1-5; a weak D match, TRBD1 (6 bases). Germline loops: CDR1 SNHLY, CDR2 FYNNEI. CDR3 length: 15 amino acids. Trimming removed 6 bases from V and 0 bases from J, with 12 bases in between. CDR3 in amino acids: CASSPNRASNQPQHF. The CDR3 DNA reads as TGTGCCAGCAGCCCAAACAGGGCTAGCAATCAGCCCCAGCATTTT.

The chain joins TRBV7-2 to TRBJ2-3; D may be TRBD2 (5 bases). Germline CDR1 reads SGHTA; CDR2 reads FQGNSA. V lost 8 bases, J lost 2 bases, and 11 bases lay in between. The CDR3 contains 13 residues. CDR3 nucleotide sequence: TGTGCCAGCCGACTAACCTCCACAGATACGCAGTATTTT. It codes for CASRLTSTDTQYF.

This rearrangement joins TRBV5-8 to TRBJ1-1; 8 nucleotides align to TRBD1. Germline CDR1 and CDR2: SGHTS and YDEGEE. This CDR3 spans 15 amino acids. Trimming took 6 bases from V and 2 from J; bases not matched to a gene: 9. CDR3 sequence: CASIQGANINTEAFF. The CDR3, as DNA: TGTGCCAGCATCCAGGGGGCGAACATAAACACTGAAGCTTTCTTT.

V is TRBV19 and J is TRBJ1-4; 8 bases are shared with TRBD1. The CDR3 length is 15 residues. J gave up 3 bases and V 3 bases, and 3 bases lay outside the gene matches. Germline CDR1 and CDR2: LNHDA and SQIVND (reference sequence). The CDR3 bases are TGTGCCAGTAGTATGGGACAGGCCTCTAATGAAAAACTGTTTTTT. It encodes CASSMGQASNEKLFF.

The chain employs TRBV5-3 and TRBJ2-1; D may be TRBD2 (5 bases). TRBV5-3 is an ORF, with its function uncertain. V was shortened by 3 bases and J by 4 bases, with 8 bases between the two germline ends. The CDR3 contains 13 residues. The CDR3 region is CARSWTVYNEQFF. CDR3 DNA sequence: TGTGCCAGAAGCTGGACTGTATACAATGAGCAGTTCTTC.

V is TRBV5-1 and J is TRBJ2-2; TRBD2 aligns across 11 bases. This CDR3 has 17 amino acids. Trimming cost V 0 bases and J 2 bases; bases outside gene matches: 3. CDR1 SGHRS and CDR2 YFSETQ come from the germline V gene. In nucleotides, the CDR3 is TGCGCCAGCAGCTTGGTTAGCGGGGGGGCCAACACCGGGGAGCTGTTTTTT. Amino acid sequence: CASSLVSGGANTGELFF. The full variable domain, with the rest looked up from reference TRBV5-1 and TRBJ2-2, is KAGVTQTPRYLIKTRGQQVTLSCSPISGHRSVSWYQQTPGQGLQFLFEYFSETQRNKGNFPGRFSGRQFSNSRSEMNVSTLELGDSALYLCASSLVSGGANTGELFFGEGSRLTVL.

CDR3 DNA sequence: TGTGCCAGCAGCCTACAGGGACAGAGTGGATACGAGCAGTACTTC. Protein sequence: CASSLQGQSGYEQYF. The chain employs TRBV5-4 and TRBJ2-7, with TRBD1 identical over 7 bases. The J segment lost 4 bases and the V segment lost 4 bases, leaving 11 bases of the junction unmatched. This CDR3 has 15 residues. CDR1 SGHNT and CDR2 YYREEE come from the germline V gene (reference sequence).